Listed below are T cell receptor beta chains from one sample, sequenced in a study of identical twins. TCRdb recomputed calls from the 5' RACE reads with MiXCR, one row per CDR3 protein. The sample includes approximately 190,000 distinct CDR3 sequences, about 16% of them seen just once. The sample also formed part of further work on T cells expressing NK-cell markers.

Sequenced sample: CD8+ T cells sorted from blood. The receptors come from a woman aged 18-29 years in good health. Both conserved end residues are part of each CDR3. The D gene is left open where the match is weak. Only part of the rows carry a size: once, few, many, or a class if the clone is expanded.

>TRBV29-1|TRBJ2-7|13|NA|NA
TGCAGCGTGGCGGGGTCTTACCCCTACGAGCAGTACTTC
CSVAGSYPYEQYF
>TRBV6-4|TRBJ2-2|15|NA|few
TGTGCCAGCAGTGACGGGGACGGGTCGGCCGGGGAGCTGTTTTTT
CASSDGDGSAGELFF
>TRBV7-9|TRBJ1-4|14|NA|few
TGTGCCAGCAGCTCGGACAGAGTTAATGAAAAACTGTTTTTT
CASSSDRVNEKLFF
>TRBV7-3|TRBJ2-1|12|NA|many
TGTGCCAGCAGCTCAGAATACAATGAGCAGTTCTTC
CASSSEYNEQFF
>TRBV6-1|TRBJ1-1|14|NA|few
TGTGCCAGCGGGGGGAAATACAGTGGGCTTGAAGCTTTCTTT
CASGGKYSGLEAFF
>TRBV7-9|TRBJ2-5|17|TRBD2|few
TGTGCCAGCAGCTTAGATATGGGAGCGGGGGCTCAAGAGACCCAGTACTTC
CASSLDMGAGAQETQYF
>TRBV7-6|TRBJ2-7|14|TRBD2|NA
TGTGCCAGCAGCCAGCTAGCGGGGAACTACGAGCAGTACTTC
CASSQLAGNYEQYF
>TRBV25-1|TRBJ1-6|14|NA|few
TGTGCCAGCAGTGAGGGACGGAATAATTCACCCCTCCACTTT
CASSEGRNNSPLHF
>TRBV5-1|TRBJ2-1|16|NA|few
TGCGCCAGCAGCTTGGATGCGGGTTCGGCCTACAATGAGCAGTTCTTC
CASSLDAGSAYNEQFF
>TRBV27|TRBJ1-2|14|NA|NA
TGTGCCAGCAGTTTATCGATAAACGGCGAAGGCTACACCTTC
CASSLSINGEGYTF
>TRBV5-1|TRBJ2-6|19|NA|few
TGCGCCGCCCCAGTGATATCTACAGGTTGGAGCTACGGGGCCAACGTCCTGACTTTC
CAAPVISTGWSYGANVLTF
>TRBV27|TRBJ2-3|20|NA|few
TGTGCCAGCAGTCCTCCGGAGGCAGGGCACAGAACGGGGGACCCAGATACGCAGTATTTT
CASSPPEAGHRTGDPDTQYF
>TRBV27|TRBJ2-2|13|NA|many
TGTGCCAGCAGTTTAGGGAACACCGGGGAGCTGTTTTTT
CASSLGNTGELFF
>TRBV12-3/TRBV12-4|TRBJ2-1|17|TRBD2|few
TGTGCCAGCAGTTCCTCCGGACTAGCGGGAGCAAGGGAAGACCAGTTCTTC
CASSSSGLAGAREDQFF